This TCR beta chain was captured in a study of cytomegalovirus exposure and HLA in healthy donors. Turning to the study itself: It was reported in a later analysis that the approximately 110 validation repertoires used the same platform as the 500 to 700 first-cohort repertoires.

Remarks on this clone: Its matching antigen is unknown.

The validation cohort, a group of around 130 subjects, included the donors and was separate from the roughly 700-subject first cohort. Assay: immunoSEQ multiplex PCR; the TCRdb copy retains only in-frame clones and omits some. Of 100,000 to 150,000 clones in the sample, 75% to 90% are singletons; the top ten hold approximately 1.2%. The CDR3 runs to 18 residues. Germline V gene lookup returns CDR1 SGDLS and CDR2 YYNGEE. The J segment lost 4 bases and the V segment lost 3 bases, leaving 14 bases of the junction unmatched. Study-level points and caveats: CMV antigen specificity of a few CMV-associated chains was confirmed in vitro. Researchers counted some 150 TCR beta chains as cytomegalovirus-associated.

Material for sequencing was PBMCs. The rearrangement links TRBV9 to TRBJ2-3, with TRBD2 identical over 10 bases. This clonotype originated in a woman between 18 and 29 years old in good health and CMV-seronegative. The CDR3 loop reads CASSAEESGGAWADTQYF. In DNA form, the CDR3 reads TGTGCCAGCAGCGCAGAAGAGAGCGGGGGGGCCTGGGCAGATACGCAGTATTTT.